The source of this T cell receptor (beta chain) is a study of cytomegalovirus exposure and HLA in healthy donors. Study-wide results and limits: Across donors, sequencing depth was assumed by presence/absence analyses to be roughly uniform. Later genetic work tied a missense DCLRE1C variant to beta-chain V and J trimming. Earlier analysis yielded a pattern in which most TCR beta V segments were productive about 87% or about 30% of the time.

Comments on this clone: Its antigen is still unknown.

It was with 60 Vbeta and 13 Jbeta primers that the PCR ran. Libraries were prepared by immunoSEQ multiplex PCR; TCRdb keeps only in-frame clonotypes and omits some of them. Of around 110,000 clones listed, less than 80% are singletons. Whereas donors were nominally healthy upon sampling, unrecorded immune exposures were probable. Germline V gene lookup returns CDR1 MNHEY and CDR2 SMNVEV (reference sequence). The CDR3 has 11 amino acids. The source is a woman aged 40 to 50 in good health and CMV-seropositive. The chain recombines TRBV27 with TRBJ2-5; tentative D call: TRBD1 (6 bases). The J call may not be correct, given that the DNA end is closer to TRBJ2-7. The sequenced material came from PBMCs. The CDR3 here is CARERGYEQYF. CDR3 nucleotide sequence: TGTGCCAGAGAGAGGGGGTACGAGCAGTACTTC.